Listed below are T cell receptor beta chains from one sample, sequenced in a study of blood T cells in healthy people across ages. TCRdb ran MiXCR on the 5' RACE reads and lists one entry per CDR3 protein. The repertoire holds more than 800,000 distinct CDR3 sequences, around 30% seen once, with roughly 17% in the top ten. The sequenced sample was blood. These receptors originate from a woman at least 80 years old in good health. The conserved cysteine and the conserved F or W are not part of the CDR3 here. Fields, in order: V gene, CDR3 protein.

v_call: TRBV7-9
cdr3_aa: ASSSYRDYNSPLH

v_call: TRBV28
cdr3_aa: ASSTTDKQANVLT

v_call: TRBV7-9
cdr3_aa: ASSGTGGNNEKLF

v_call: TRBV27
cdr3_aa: ASSPSDREGMAMGNQPQH

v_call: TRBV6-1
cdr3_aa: ASSGAPMNTEAF

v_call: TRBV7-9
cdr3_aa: ASSLSTSDNEQY

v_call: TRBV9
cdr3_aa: ASSVGREVSYNEQF

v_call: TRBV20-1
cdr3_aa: SAEGGGQGTRGAF

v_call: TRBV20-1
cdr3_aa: SAGLAGRGTGELF

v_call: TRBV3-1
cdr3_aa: ASSLGGGASPETQY

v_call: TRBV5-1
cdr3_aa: ASSLELAGGSDTQY

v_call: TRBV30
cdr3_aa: AWRQGGSPLH

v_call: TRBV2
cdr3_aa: ASSKGRGLGEQY

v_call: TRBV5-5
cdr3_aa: ASRRLGQGGYNEQF

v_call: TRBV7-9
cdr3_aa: AGSLRTGGSPLH

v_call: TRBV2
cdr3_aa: ASTEGTRDTQY

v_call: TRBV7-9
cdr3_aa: ASSLAEKRETQY

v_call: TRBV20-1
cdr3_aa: SARPISGGTRVETQY

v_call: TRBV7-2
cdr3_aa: ASSPRTSGGGDEQF

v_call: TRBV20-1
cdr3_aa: SALTSGGPTDTQY

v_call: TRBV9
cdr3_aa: ASSVGGNSGANVLT

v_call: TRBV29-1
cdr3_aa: SGRDGDTQY

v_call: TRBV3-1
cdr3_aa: ASSQGRQGGGREKLF

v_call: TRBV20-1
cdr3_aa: SATRQGGEAF

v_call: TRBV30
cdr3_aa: AWLQSDRINEKLF

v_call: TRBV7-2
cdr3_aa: ASSPDFLGNNEQF

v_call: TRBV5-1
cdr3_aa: ASSAGQGENIQY

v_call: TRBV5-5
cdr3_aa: ASSSGRTSTGELF

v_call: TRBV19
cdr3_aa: ASRWGTTNEKLF